This passage covers 16 T cell receptor beta chains from one sample sequenced in a study of beta chain features in type 1 diabetes. Expressed TCRB transcripts were sequenced because the isolated RNA had all been reverse transcribed beforehand. Sequenced by immunoSEQ multiplex PCR; TCRdb stores in-frame clones only, minus some. The sample has 900,000 or so clones; roughly 15% are singletons. The sequenced sample consisted of naive CD4+ T cells from blood. The receptors derive from a woman aged 18-29 years in good health.

The chain links TRBV2 to TRBJ2-2, with D hard to call. Germline CDR1 reads SNHLY; CDR2 reads FYNNEI. V lost 1 base, J lost 5 bases, and 2 bases lay in between. The CDR3 spans 12 residues. The CDR3 protein is CASSEETGELFF. Written as DNA, the CDR3 is TGTGCCAGCAGTGAAGAAACCGGGGAGCTGTTTTTT.

The table lists this clone with a few counts. The chain carries TRBV7-9 and TRBJ2-3; TRBD2 agrees at 7 bases. V was pared by 8 bases and J by 2 bases, with 7 bases of the junction left unmatched. This CDR3 comprises 14 residues. Germline lookup yields CDR1 SEHNR and CDR2 FQNEAQ (reference sequence). CDR3 sequence reads: CASRLLAHTDTQYF. The CDR3 DNA follows: TGTGCCAGCCGTTTACTAGCGCACACAGATACGCAGTATTTT.

The chain combines TRBV10-2 with TRBJ1-5; the match to TRBD1 covers 8 bases. The CDR3 consists of 14 residues. Germline V lookup: CDR1 WSHSY, CDR2 SAAADI. V lost 5 bases and J lost 9; bases outside the gene matches: 9. CDR3 nucleotide sequence: TGCGCCAGCAGTATAGGACAGGGCTATCGGCCCCAGCATTTT. As protein: CASSIGQGYRPQHF.

In this sample, this clone turned up a few times. This chain joins TRBV5-1 and TRBJ2-5; the match to TRBD2 covers 9 bases. CDR1 is SGHRS and CDR2 is YFSETQ in the germline V gene. The ends lost 3 bases at V and 4 bases at J; junction bases unmatched: 7. The CDR3 is 15 amino acids. CDR3 DNA sequence: TGCGCCAGCAGCTCCTTAGCGGGAGACGGAGAGACCCAGTACTTC. This sequence encodes CASSSLAGDGETQYF.

The sample holds a few counts of this clone. V gene TRBV4-3 combines with J gene TRBJ1-4; D is ambiguous. V was cut by 0 bases and J by 4 bases, with 6 bases left in between. CDR1 and CDR2 from the germline V gene are LGHNA and YSLEER. The length of the CDR3 is 14 residues. The chain's CDR3 is CASSQDNVNEKLFF. The CDR3 DNA sequence: TGCGCCAGCAGCCAAGATAATGTTAATGAAAAACTGTTTTTT.

V usage is TRBV4-3 and J usage is TRBJ2-7; 7 bases line up with TRBD2. Germline V gene sequence: CDR1 LGHNA, CDR2 YSLEER. The J segment lost 4 bases and the V segment lost 1 base, leaving 4 bases of the junction unmatched. The CDR3 runs to 14 residues. Here the CDR3 reads CASSQGTSEYEQYF. The CDR3 DNA sequence: TGCGCCAGCAGCCAAGGGACTAGTGAATACGAGCAGTACTTC.

The V call is TRBV5-1, the J call TRBJ2-1; TRBD2 might be the D (6 bases). The germline V and J ends were trimmed by 1 base and 7 bases, with 15 bases remaining between them. The CDR3 runs 15 residues. Germline V lookup: CDR1 SGHRS, CDR2 YFSETQ. The CDR3 DNA reads TGCGCCAGCAGCTTGCCCCTCGCAGGGAGGAATGAGCAGTTCTTC. Its protein product is CASSLPLAGRNEQFF.

V is TRBV25-1 and J is TRBJ2-3; TRBD2 agrees at 11 bases. This CDR3 spans 17 amino acids. The germline CDR1 and CDR2 sequences are MGHDK and SYGVNS. With 2 bases clipped from V and 7 bases from J, the junction kept 11 bases outside the gene matches. CDR3 bases: TGTGCCAGCAGTGAAGAGGGCGGGACTAGCGGCTCATATACGCAGTATTTT. It specifies CASSEEGGTSGSYTQYF.

The gene calls are TRBV27 and TRBJ2-5, with 11 nucleotides matching TRBD2. Germline CDR1 and CDR2: MNHEY and SMNVEV (reference sequence). V lost 0 bases to trimming and J lost 6 bases; unmatched junction nucleotides: 9. The CDR3 spans 17 residues. The CDR3 sequence: CASSLSLTSGSVQTQYF. For the CDR3, the DNA is TGTGCCAGCAGTTTATCGCTTACTAGCGGGAGTGTCCAGACCCAGTACTTC.

This clone was detected only a few times. CDR3 coding DNA: TGTGCCAGCAGTCCTGACAGGACAATCAAAAACATTCAGTACTTC. It translates to CASSPDRTIKNIQYF. V usage is TRBV6-1 and J usage is TRBJ2-4; the D gene is possibly TRBD1 (6 bases). Between the trimmed V and J ends, which lost 5 bases and 3 bases, there was a span of 14 bases. The CDR3 length is 15 residues. CDR1 and CDR2 from the germline V gene are MNHNS and SASEGT.

CDR3 region: CASSFRDKSYTF. DNA of the CDR3: TGCGCCAGCAGTTTCCGGGACAAGAGCTACACCTTC. The V call is TRBV5-1, the J call TRBJ1-2, with D perhaps TRBD1 (6 bases). With 5 bases removed from V and 9 bases from J, the gap between germline ends came to 14 bases. The CDR3 runs to 12 residues. In germline, CDR1 is SGHRS, CDR2 YFSETQ. Variable domain in full (rest from reference TRBV5-1 and TRBJ1-2): KAGVTQTPRYLIKTRGQQVTLSCSPISGHRSVSWYQQTPGQGLQFLFEYFSETQRNKGNFPGRFSGRQFSNSRSEMNVSTLELGDSALYLCASSFRDKSYTFGSGTRLTVV.

The CDR3 loop is CASSLALSNEKLFF. CDR3 nucleotides: TGTGCCAGCAGTTTGGCCCTTAGCAATGAAAAACTGTTTTTT. The chain is built from TRBV27 and TRBJ1-4; no clear D. Germline V gene lookup returns CDR1 MNHEY and CDR2 SMNVEV (reference sequence). The CDR3 length is 14 residues. The V gene lost 3 bases and the J gene lost 5 bases, with 10 bases spanning the gap.

V and J are TRBV27 and TRBJ2-7, with TRBD1 identical over 9 bases. This CDR3 spans 15 amino acids. The V gene's germline CDR1 is MNHEY and CDR2 SMNVEV (reference sequence). V lost 4 bases, J lost 3 bases, and 7 bases stayed unmatched. Here the CDR3 DNA reads TGTGCCAGCAGTTCCCCCGGACAGGGGAACTACGAGCAGTACTTC. Its protein is CASSSPGQGNYEQYF.

The V call is TRBV19, the J call TRBJ2-1; D is ambiguous. The CDR3 has 12 amino acids. Germline V gives CDR1 LNHDA, CDR2 SQIVND (reference sequence). Trimming took 4 bases from V and 14 from J, leaving 15 bases between them. The CDR3 DNA is TGTGCCAGTAGTACACCAACCTTGGGGAAGTTCTTC. It yields the protein CASSTPTLGKFF.

This clone appeared a few times. The chain links TRBV28 to TRBJ1-2; weak D call: TRBD1 (6 bases). The germline V gene has CDR1 MDHEN and CDR2 SYDVKM. This CDR3 has 17 residues. V lost 5 bases, J lost 3 bases, and 22 bases lay in between. DNA of the CDR3: TGTGCCAGCAGTAACGGACAGCCGGTTGACTTAGACTATGGCTACACCTTC. Translated, it gives CASSNGQPVDLDYGYTF.

This clone has a handful of counts. The chain joins TRBV18 to TRBJ1-2; D remains unclear. The CDR3 contains 12 residues. V was shortened by 6 bases and J by 10 bases, with 15 bases between the two germline ends. The germline V gene has CDR1 KGHSH and CDR2 LQKENI. CDR3 sequence reads: CASSRLGFDYTF. In DNA form, the CDR3 reads TGTGCCAGCTCCCGGTTGGGGTTTGACTACACCTTC.